A selection of T cell receptor beta chains follows, all from one sample in a study of radiation and T cells in renal cell carcinoma. The method was immunoSEQ multiplex PCR; TCRdb's version includes in-frame clones alone and lacks a portion of them. This table has about 120,000 clones, around 81% appearing once. The specimen was blood, collected from a patient whose treatment included radiotherapy and nephrectomy. The receptors shown here come from a man aged 45-60 years with renal cell carcinoma. Both conserved end residues are part of each CDR3. A D gene is named only where the DNA matches it firmly. For some rows the clone size is stated as once, few or many, or as a class when expanded; others skip it.

V gene: TRBV19; J gene: TRBJ2-1; D gene: TRBD1; clone size: -; CDR3 protein: CASALTGGNEQFF; CDR3 DNA: TGTGCCAGCGCCTTGACAGGGGGCAATGAGCAGTTCTTC
V gene: TRBV29-1; J gene: TRBJ1-2; D gene: TRBD1; clone size: -; CDR3 protein: CSVRQGAEYGYTF; CDR3 DNA: TGCAGCGTAAGACAGGGGGCGGAATATGGCTACACCTTC
V gene: TRBV18; J gene: TRBJ2-1; D gene: TRBD2; clone size: -; CDR3 protein: CASSPPGLAGVNEQFF; CDR3 DNA: TGTGCCAGCTCACCACCGGGACTAGCGGGAGTGAATGAGCAGTTCTTC
V gene: TRBV29-1; J gene: TRBJ1-2; D gene: -; clone size: once; CDR3 protein: CSVSEGQDYGYTF; CDR3 DNA: TGCAGCGTTAGCGAGGGGCAGGACTATGGCTACACCTTC
V gene: TRBV12-5; J gene: TRBJ1-5; D gene: -; clone size: -; CDR3 protein: CASGFRTEHQPQHF; CDR3 DNA: TGTGCTAGTGGTTTTAGAACCGAGCATCAGCCCCAGCATTTT
V gene: TRBV18; J gene: TRBJ2-3; D gene: TRBD2; clone size: -; CDR3 protein: CASSQREASTDTQYF; CDR3 DNA: TGTGCCAGCTCACAGCGGGAAGCTAGCACAGATACGCAGTATTTT
V gene: TRBV7-2; J gene: TRBJ1-4; D gene: -; clone size: -; CDR3 protein: CASSLVGAGNNEKLFF; CDR3 DNA: TGTGCCAGCAGCTTAGTCGGGGCAGGAAATAATGAAAAACTGTTTTTT
V gene: TRBV11-2; J gene: TRBJ2-7; D gene: -; clone size: -; CDR3 protein: CASSFPLGNYEQYF; CDR3 DNA: TGTGCCAGCAGCTTTCCCTTGGGGAACTACGAGCAGTACTTC
V gene: TRBV9; J gene: TRBJ2-7; D gene: -; clone size: few; CDR3 protein: CASSASPVTGNSYEQYF; CDR3 DNA: TGTGCCAGCAGCGCTAGCCCAGTCACAGGTAATTCCTACGAGCAGTACTTC
V gene: TRBV11-2; J gene: TRBJ1-2; D gene: TRBD1; clone size: -; CDR3 protein: CASSPGTDYGYTF; CDR3 DNA: TGTGCCAGCAGCCCCGGGACAGATTATGGCTACACCTTC
V gene: TRBV6-1; J gene: TRBJ2-1; D gene: -; clone size: -; CDR3 protein: CASSEPPVYNEQFF; CDR3 DNA: TGTGCCAGCAGTGAACCCCCTGTATACAATGAGCAGTTCTTC